This note documents a single T cell receptor (beta chain) sequence. Antigen unknown. Next came a second PCR, run for about 6 to 12 cycles, which used a sample-barcoded 5' primer along with a J-beta primer mix. TCRdb redid the calling of the 5' RACE reads with MiXCR, one entry per CDR3 protein. The top ten hold 2.1% of the sample, which has about 1.8 million distinct CDR3 sequences, roughly 50% seen once. Trimming at V came to 5 bases and at J to 3 bases, leaving 9 bases not matched to a gene. The V gene's germline CDR1 is SGHRS and CDR2 YFSETQ. The CDR3 length is 16 residues. Donors gave roughly 10 milliliters of peripheral blood apiece. The data derive from a study of blood T cells in healthy people across ages. Study-wide points: Measured against age, TCR beta diversity per million T cells decreased in a roughly linear manner.

V and J are TRBV5-1 and TRBJ2-3; 10 bases line up with TRBD2. Material: blood. The TCR sequence derives from a middle-aged woman in good health. Here the CDR3 reads CASRPLSGGATDTQYF. DNA of the CDR3: TGCGCCAGCAGACCCCTCAGCGGGGGGGCAACAGATACGCAGTATTTT.